Shown below are 17 T cell receptor beta chains from a single sample sequenced in a study of blood T cell repertoires in COVID-19. Assay used: immunoSEQ multiplex PCR; TCRdb lists only in-frame clones, some missing. This table has roughly 700,000 clones, approximately 90% appearing once. The sequencing sample was made of peripheral blood. The receptors shown here come from a woman younger than 35 with acute or convalescent COVID-19.

V gene TRBV11-2 combines with J gene TRBJ1-1; no reliable D call. In germline, CDR1 is SGHAT, CDR2 FQNNGV. The CDR3 is made up of 15 amino acids. The V gene lost 1 base and the J gene lost 0 bases, with 9 bases spanning the gap. In DNA, the CDR3 is TGTGCCAGCAGCTTAGCCGGGTCGGTGAACACTGAAGCTTTCTTT. It yields the protein CASSLAGSVNTEAFF.

This sequence joins TRBV5-4 and TRBJ2-3; the match to TRBD2 covers 7 bases. The germline V gene has CDR1 SGHNT and CDR2 YYREEE (reference sequence). CDR3 length: 14 amino acids. With V trimmed by 0 bases and J by 4 bases, 2 bases remained unmatched. The DNA for the CDR3 is TGTGCCAGCAGCTTGGTACTAGCGCCAGATACGCAGTATTTT. Translation gives CASSLVLAPDTQYF.

V gene TRBV19 combines with J gene TRBJ1-2, with TRBD1 matching over 7 bases. Trimming at V came to 9 bases and at J to 4 bases, leaving 23 bases not matched to a gene. This CDR3 has 18 residues. CDR1 is LNHDA, CDR2 SQIVND, per germline (reference sequence). The CDR3 is CASRFGAAGSRGSYGYTF. In DNA form, the CDR3 reads TGTGCCAGCCGTTTTGGGGCTGCGGGGAGCAGGGGGTCCTATGGCTACACCTTC.

The rearrangement joins TRBV19 to TRBJ2-7, with TRBD2 matching 15 bases. V was clipped by 1 base and J by 4 bases; unmatched bases: 2. Per the germline V gene, CDR1 is LNHDA and CDR2 is SQIVND (reference sequence). The CDR3 is 16 amino acids. CDR3 coding DNA: TGTGCCAGTAGTATAGGAGGGACTAGCGGGGGGTACGAGCAGTACTTC. It translates to CASSIGGTSGGYEQYF.

The CDR3, as DNA: TGTGCCAGCAGCTTGGGCCGGACTACCCAGTATTTT. Encoded protein: CASSLGRTTQYF. The J gene is TRBJ2-3, the V gene TRBV5-6, with a weak D call TRBD2 (6 bases). From germline, CDR1 is SGHDT and CDR2 YYEEEE. The length of the CDR3 is 12 residues. V lost 0 bases and J lost 12, with 11 bases in between.

The chain recombines TRBV6-2 or TRBV6-3 with TRBJ1-2, with D perhaps TRBD1 (5 bases). The V and J ends lost 5 bases and 4 bases respectively, with 14 bases between them. This CDR3 is 14 amino acids long. The germline V gene has CDR1 MNHEY and CDR2 SVGEGT. The CDR3 here is CASSGGRVAYGYTF. CDR3 DNA sequence: TGTGCCAGCAGTGGGGGGAGGGTAGCCTATGGCTACACCTTC.

J is TRBJ2-1 and V is TRBV5-1, with a tentative D call TRBD1 (5 bases). The CDR3 spans 14 residues. V lost 0 bases and J 4 bases, leaving 8 bases between the germline ends. CDR1 is SGHRS and CDR2 is YFSETQ in the germline V gene. The CDR3 DNA follows: TGCGCCAGCAGCTTGGGATCAGGGTACAATGAGCAGTTCTTC. Translated: CASSLGSGYNEQFF.

As to this clone: Other DNA sequences in this sample translate to the same CDR3. The chain recombines TRBV5-4 with TRBJ2-5; 8 positions agree with TRBD1. V trimming: 0 bases; J trimming: 2 bases; junction bases outside the gene matches: 0. Germline V gene data show CDR1 as SGHNT and CDR2 as YYREEE (reference sequence). There are 14 residues in the CDR3. The CDR3 loop is CASSLGQGQETQYF. The DNA of the CDR3 is TGTGCCAGCAGCTTGGGACAGGGGCAAGAGACCCAGTACTTC.

The chain couples TRBV13 to TRBJ1-1, with TRBD1 matching over 7 bases. Germline loops: CDR1 PRHDT, CDR2 FYEKMQ (reference sequence). The length of the CDR3 is 14 residues. With 5 bases clipped from V and 8 bases from J, the junction kept 11 bases outside the gene matches. The DNA for the CDR3 is TGTGCCAGCAGCCCAAAGGGACAGTCATTGGAAGCTTTCTTT. It encodes CASSPKGQSLEAFF.

The chain links TRBV7-9 to TRBJ2-7; the match to TRBD1 covers 8 bases. Germline V CDR1 and CDR2: SEHNR, FQNEAQ (reference sequence). The CDR3 loop spans 16 amino acids. The V gene end was trimmed by 3 bases and the J gene end by 5 bases; junction bases not matched to a gene: 12. CDR3 protein: CASSLGGQGALDEQYF. Here the CDR3 DNA reads TGTGCCAGCAGCTTGGGTGGGCAGGGGGCGCTGGACGAGCAGTACTTC.

This clone appeared once. The chain has TRBV7-9 and TRBJ1-6; D is undetermined. This CDR3 spans 14 amino acids. The ends were cut back, 10 bases at V and 6 bases at J, with 16 bases in the middle. Germline V gene lookup returns CDR1 SEHNR and CDR2 FQNEAQ (reference sequence). The CDR3 DNA reads as TGTGCCACCTCTTTGGAGAAGTCTAATTCACCCCTCCACTTT. Translation: CATSLEKSNSPLHF.

A single count supports this clone. V is TRBV9 and J is TRBJ1-1; D unclear. The CDR3 runs to 15 residues. Germline CDR1 and CDR2: SGDLS and YYNGEE. V lost 0 bases to trimming and J lost 6 bases, with 15 bases between them. The CDR3 loop is CASSVGLTPAPEAFF. In DNA, the CDR3 is TGTGCCAGCAGCGTAGGTCTAACCCCCGCCCCTGAAGCTTTCTTT. Supplemented by reference TRBV9 and TRBJ1-1, the full variable domain reads DSGVTQTPKHLITATGQRVTLRCSPRSGDLSVYWYQQSLDQGLQFLIQYYNGEERAKGNILERFSAQQFPDLHSELNLSSLELGDSALYFCASSVGLTPAPEAFFGQGTRLTVV.

The V and J genes are TRBV7-5 and TRBJ1-2. TRBV7-5 is a listed pseudogene. The CDR3 has 14 residues. The CDR3 coding sequence is TGTGCCAGGGCTGCCAGACTCACCCGAGGTGGCTACACCTTC. Translated, it gives CARAARLTRGGYTF.

The V and J genes are TRBV11-2 and TRBJ1-2; D is possibly TRBD1 (6 bases). CDR3 length: 16 residues. The germline CDR1 and CDR2 sequences are SGHAT and FQNNGV. Trimming shortened V by 3 bases and J by 4 bases, and 18 bases separated the two germline ends. The CDR3 loop is CASSLGATGFAYGYTF. CDR3 DNA sequence: TGTGCCAGCAGCTTGGGGGCTACAGGGTTCGCCTATGGCTACACCTTC.

The chain employs TRBV15 and TRBJ2-1; tentatively, D is TRBD1 (6 bases). The CDR3 sequence is 12 residues long. The germline CDR1 and CDR2 sequences are LNHNV and YYDKDF (reference sequence). The V end was cut by 2 bases, the J end by 10 bases, with 9 bases between. Here the CDR3 DNA reads TGTGCCACCAGCAGAAAGGACAGAGAGCAGTTCTTC. Its protein product is CATSRKDREQFF.

The chain links TRBV9 to TRBJ2-3; D is perhaps TRBD2 (6 bases). With 0 bases removed from V and 3 bases from J, the gap between germline ends came to 14 bases. CDR3 length equals 16 residues. The V gene's germline CDR1 is SGDLS and CDR2 YYNGEE. This chain's CDR3 is CASSVGTNHLTDTQYF. CDR3 bases: TGTGCCAGCAGCGTAGGGACTAACCATTTAACAGATACGCAGTATTTT.

The CDR3 DNA reads TGCGCCAGCAGCTACGATTGGACTAGCGGGGGCCTGGACGAGCAGTACTTC. Amino acids: CASSYDWTSGGLDEQYF. The chain recombines TRBV4-1 with TRBJ2-7; 13 bases align to TRBD2. The ends lost 5 bases at V and 5 bases at J; junction bases unmatched: 12. The CDR3 contains 17 residues. Per the germline V gene, CDR1 is MGHRA and CDR2 is YSYEKL.